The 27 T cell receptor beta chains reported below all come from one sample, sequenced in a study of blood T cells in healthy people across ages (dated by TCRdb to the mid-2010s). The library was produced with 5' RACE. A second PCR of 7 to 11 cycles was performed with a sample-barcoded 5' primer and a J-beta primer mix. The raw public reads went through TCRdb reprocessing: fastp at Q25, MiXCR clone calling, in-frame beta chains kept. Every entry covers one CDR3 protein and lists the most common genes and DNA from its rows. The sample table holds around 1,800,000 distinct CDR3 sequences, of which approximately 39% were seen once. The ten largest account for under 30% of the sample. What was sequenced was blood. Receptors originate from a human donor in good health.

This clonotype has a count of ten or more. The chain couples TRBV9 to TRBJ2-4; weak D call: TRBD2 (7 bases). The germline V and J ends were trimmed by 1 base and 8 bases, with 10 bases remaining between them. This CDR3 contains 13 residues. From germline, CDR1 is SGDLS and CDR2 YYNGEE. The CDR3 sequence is CASSVRGGDIQYF. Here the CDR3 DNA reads TGTGCCAGCAGCGTAAGGGGGGGTGACATTCAGTACTTC.

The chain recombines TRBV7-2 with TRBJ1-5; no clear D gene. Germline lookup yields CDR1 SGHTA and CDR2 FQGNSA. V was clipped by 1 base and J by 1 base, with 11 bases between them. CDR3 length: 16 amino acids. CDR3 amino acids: CASSLVGRFSNQPQHF. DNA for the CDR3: TGTGCCAGCAGCTTAGTGGGAAGGTTCAGCAATCAGCCCCAGCATTTT.

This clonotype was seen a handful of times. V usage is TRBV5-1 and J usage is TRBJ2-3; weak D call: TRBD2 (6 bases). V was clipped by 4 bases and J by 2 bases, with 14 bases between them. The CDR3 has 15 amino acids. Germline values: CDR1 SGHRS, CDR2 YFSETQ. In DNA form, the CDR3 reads TGCGCCAGCAGCCCCGGGACTGGCCCCACAGATACGCAGTATTTT. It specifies CASSPGTGPTDTQYF. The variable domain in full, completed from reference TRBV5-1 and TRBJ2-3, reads KAGVTQTPRYLIKTRGQQVTLSCSPISGHRSVSWYQQTPGQGLQFLFEYFSETQRNKGNFPGRFSGRQFSNSRSEMNVSTLELGDSALYLCASSPGTGPTDTQYFGPGTRLTVL.

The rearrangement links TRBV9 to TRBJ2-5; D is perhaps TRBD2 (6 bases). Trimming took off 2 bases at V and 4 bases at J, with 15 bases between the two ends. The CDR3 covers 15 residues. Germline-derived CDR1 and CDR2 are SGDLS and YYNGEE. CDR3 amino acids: CASSVRGDFLETQYF. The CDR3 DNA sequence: TGTGCCAGCAGCGTTCGCGGGGATTTTCTAGAGACCCAGTACTTC.

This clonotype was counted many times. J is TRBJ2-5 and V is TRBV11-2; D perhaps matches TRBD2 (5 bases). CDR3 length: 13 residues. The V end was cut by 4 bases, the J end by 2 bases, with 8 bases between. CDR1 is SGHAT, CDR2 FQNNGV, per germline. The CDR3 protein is CASSSTSQETQYF. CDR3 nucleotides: TGTGCCAGCAGCTCCACTAGTCAAGAGACCCAGTACTTC.

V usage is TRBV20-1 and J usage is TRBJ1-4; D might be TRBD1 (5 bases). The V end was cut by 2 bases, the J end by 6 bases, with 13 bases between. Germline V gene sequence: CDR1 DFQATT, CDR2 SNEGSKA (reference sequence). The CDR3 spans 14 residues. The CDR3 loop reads CSARPGRGDEKLFF. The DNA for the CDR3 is TGCAGTGCTAGACCCGGGCGAGGGGATGAAAAACTGTTTTTT.

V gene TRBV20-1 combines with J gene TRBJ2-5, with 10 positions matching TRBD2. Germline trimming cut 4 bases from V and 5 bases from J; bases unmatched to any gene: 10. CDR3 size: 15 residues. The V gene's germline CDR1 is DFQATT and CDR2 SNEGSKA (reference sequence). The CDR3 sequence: CSAIVQRLAGETQYF. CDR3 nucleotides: TGCAGTGCTATCGTGCAGAGACTAGCGGGCGAGACCCAGTACTTC.

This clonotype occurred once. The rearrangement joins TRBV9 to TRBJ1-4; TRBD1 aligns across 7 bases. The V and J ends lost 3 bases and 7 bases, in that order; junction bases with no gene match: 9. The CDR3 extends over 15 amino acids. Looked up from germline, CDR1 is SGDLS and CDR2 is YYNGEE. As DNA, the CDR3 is TGTGCCAGCAGCGCAACCCAGGGGGACCGTGAAAAACTGTTTTTT. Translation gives CASSATQGDREKLFF.

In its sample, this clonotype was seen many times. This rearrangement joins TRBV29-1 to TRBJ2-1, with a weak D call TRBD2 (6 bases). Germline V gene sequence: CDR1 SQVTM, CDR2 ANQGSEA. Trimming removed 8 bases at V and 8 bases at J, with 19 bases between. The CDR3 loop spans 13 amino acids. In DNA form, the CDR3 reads TGCAGCCCCAGGAGGGTGTATGGACATGAGCAGTTCTTC. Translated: CSPRRVYGHEQFF.

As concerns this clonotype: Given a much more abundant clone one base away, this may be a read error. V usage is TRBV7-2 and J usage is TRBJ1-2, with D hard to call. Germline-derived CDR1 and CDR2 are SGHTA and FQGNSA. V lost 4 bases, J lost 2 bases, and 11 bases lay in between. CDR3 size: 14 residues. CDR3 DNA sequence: TGTGCCAGCAGCTCCGAGATAGGGAACTATGGCTACACCTTC. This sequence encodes CASSSEIGNYGYTF. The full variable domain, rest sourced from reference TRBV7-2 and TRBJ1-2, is GAGVSQSPSNKVTEKGKDVELRCDPISGHTALYWYRQSLGQGLEFLIYFQGNSAPDKSGLPSDRFSAERTGGSVSTLTIQRTQQEDSAVYLCASSSEIGNYGYTFGSGTRLTVV.

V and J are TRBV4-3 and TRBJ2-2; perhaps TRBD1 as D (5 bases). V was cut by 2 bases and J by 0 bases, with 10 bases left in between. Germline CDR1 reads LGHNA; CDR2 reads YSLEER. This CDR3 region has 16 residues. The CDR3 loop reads CASSQLEGANTGELFF. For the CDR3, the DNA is TGCGCCAGCAGCCAATTAGAAGGGGCGAACACCGGGGAGCTGTTTTTT.

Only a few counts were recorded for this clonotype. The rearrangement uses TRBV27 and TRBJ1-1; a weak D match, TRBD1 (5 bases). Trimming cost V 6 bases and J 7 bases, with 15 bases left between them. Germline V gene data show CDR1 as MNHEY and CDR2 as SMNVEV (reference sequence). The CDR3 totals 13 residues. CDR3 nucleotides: TGTGCCAGCAGACCCGCAGGGACGGTTGAAGCTTTCTTT. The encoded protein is CASRPAGTVEAFF.

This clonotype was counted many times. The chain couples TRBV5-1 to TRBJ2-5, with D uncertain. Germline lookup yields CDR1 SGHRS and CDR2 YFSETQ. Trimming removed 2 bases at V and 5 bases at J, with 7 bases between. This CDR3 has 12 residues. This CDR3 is CASSFSSETQYF. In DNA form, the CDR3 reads TGCGCCAGCAGCTTTAGTTCGGAGACCCAGTACTTC. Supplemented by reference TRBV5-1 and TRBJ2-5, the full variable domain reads KAGVTQTPRYLIKTRGQQVTLSCSPISGHRSVSWYQQTPGQGLQFLFEYFSETQRNKGNFPGRFSGRQFSNSRSEMNVSTLELGDSALYLCASSFSSETQYFGPGTRLLVL.

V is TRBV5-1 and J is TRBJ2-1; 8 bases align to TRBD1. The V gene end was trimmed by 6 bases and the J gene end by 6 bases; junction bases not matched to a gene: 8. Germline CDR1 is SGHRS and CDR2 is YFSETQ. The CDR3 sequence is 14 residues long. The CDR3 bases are TGCGCCAGCAACTTAGTCAGGGGGCCCAATGAGCAGTTCTTC. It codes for CASNLVRGPNEQFF.

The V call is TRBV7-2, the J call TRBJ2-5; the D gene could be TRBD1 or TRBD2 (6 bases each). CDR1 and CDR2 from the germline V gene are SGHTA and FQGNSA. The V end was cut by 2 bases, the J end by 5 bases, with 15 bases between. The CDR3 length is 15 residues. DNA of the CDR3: TGTGCCAGCAGCTTACCGGAGGGGGTGATGGAGACCCAGTACTTC. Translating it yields CASSLPEGVMETQYF.

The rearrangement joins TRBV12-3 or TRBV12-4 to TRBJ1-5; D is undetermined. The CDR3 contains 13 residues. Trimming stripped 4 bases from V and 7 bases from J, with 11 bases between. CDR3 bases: TGTGCCAGCAGTTCTGCCTTTGGACAGCCCCAGCATTTT. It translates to CASSSAFGQPQHF.

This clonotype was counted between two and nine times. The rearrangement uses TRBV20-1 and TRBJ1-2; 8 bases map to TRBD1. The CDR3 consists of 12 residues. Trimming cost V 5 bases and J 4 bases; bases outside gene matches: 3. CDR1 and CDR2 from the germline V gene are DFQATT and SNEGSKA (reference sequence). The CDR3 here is CSAPQGVYGYTF. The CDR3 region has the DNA TGCAGTGCTCCACAGGGGGTCTATGGCTACACCTTC.

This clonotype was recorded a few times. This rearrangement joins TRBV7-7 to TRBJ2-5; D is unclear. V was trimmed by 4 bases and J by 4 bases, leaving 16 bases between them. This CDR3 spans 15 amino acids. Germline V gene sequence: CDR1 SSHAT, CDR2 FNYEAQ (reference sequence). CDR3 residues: CASSSRTEPAETQYF. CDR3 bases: TGTGCCAGCAGCTCCCGGACGGAGCCGGCAGAGACCCAGTACTTC.

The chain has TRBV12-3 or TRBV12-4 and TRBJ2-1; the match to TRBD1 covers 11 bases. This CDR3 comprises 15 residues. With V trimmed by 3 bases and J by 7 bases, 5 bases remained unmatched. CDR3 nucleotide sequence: TGTGCCAGCAGTTTGGACAGGGGGCCATGGAATGAGCAGTTCTTC. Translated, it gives CASSLDRGPWNEQFF.

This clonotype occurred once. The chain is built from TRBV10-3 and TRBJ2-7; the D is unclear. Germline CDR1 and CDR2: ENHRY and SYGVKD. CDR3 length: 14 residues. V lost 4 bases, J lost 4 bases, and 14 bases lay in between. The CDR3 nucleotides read TGTGCCATCAGTGGTCGGGCAGATCAATACGAGCAGTACTTC. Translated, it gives CAISGRADQYEQYF.

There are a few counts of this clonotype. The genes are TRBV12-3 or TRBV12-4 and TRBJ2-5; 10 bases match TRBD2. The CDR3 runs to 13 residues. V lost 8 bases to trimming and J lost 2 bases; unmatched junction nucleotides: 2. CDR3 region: CASGLAVQETQYF. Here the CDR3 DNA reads TGTGCCAGCGGACTAGCGGTACAAGAGACCCAGTACTTC.

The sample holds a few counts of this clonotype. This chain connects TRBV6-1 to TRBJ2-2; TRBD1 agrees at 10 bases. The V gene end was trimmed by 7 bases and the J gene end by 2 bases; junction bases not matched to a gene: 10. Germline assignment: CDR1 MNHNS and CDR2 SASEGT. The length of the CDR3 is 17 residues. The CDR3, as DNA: TGTGCCAGCATCGACAGGGGGCAACTTCGAAACACCGGGGAGCTGTTTTTT. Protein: CASIDRGQLRNTGELFF.

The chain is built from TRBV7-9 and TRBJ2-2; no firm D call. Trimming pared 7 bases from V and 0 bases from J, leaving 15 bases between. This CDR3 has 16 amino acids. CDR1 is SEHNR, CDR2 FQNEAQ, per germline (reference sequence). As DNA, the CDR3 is TGTGCCAGCAACCAGCCAGGCAGTACGAACACCGGGGAGCTGTTTTTT. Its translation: CASNQPGSTNTGELFF.

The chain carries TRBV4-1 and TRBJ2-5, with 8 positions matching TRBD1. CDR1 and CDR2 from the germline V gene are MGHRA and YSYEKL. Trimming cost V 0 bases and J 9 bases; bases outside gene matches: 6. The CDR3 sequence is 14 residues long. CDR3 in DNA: TGCGCCAGCAGCCAAGAAGGGACAGGAAGGGCCCAGTACTTC. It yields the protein CASSQEGTGRAQYF.

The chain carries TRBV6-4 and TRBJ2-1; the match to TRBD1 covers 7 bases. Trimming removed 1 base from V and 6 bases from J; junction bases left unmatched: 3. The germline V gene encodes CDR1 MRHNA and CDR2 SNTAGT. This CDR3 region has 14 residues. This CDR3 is CASSDWAGGNEQFF. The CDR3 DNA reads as TGTGCCAGCAGTGACTGGGCAGGGGGCAATGAGCAGTTCTTC.

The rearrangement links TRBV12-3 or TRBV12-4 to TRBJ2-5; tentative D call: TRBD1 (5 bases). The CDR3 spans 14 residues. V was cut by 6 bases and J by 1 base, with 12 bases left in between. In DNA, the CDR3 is TGTGCCAGCAGCCCCTTGGGGCCCCAAGAGACCCAGTACTTC. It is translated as CASSPLGPQETQYF.

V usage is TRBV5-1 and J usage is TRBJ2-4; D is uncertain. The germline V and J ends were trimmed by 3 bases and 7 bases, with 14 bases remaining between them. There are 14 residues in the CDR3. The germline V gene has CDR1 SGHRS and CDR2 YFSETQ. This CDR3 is CASSSGSYENIQYF. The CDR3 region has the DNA TGCGCCAGCAGCTCCGGGTCTTACGAGAACATTCAGTACTTC.